This entry is about one T cell receptor (beta chain). As yet, its antigen is unknown. The CDR3 runs 14 residues. Per germline, CDR1 SGHTA and CDR2 FQGNSA. With 1 base removed from V and 6 bases from J, the gap between germline ends came to 13 bases. Here immunoSEQ multiplex PCR was the method, and the copy in TCRdb shows in-frame clones only, minus some. The table lists about 560,000 clones, 70% to 80% of them singletons. The sample is drawn from a study of shared clonotypes between healthy human individuals. Findings and limits, study-wide: Clonotype sharing among donors likely depends on sequencing depth.

Sequencing was done on a sample of PBMCs. The source of this sequence is a woman in her thirties or forties in good health. Some clones in this sample may be carry-over from other donors' samples. The rearrangement links TRBV7-2 to TRBJ2-7; tentative D call: TRBD2 (5 bases). The CDR3 nucleotides are TGTGCCAGCAGCTTAGGGGCTAGCTGGGGCGAGCAGTACTTC. Translating gives CASSLGASWGEQYF.